One and the same sample provided the 24 T cell receptor beta chains below, sequenced in a study of T cells in Graves' hyperthyroidism and ophthalmopathy. RNA transcripts were the template for amplifying TCR beta CDR3 regions. Primed by the HTBI set, a first-round RT-PCR was run on the TCR CDR3. Using its own MiXCR run on the multiplex PCR reads, TCRdb lists one record per CDR3 protein. The profile shows fewer than 650,000 distinct CDR3 sequences, about 15% of them singletons. Sequenced input: blood. The receptors were gathered from a woman in her thirties or forties with Graves' hyperthyroidism.

This clonotype was counted many times. The rearrangement uses TRBV20-1 and TRBJ2-3, with 14 bases matching TRBD2. Germline-derived CDR1 and CDR2 are DFQATT and SNEGSKA (reference sequence). This CDR3 spans 16 amino acids. The V and J ends lost 3 bases and 6 bases, in that order; junction bases with no gene match: 8. The CDR3: CSASHGTSGSLDTQYF. CDR3 nucleotide sequence: TGCAGTGCTAGCCACGGGACTAGCGGGAGTCTCGATACGCAGTATTTT.

This clonotype came up many times. The CDR3 nucleotides are TGTGCCAGCAGCTTGAGTCGGGCAACCTACGAGCAGTACTTC. Translation gives CASSLSRATYEQYF. The chain carries TRBV5-8 and TRBJ2-7; D unclear. Germline values: CDR1 SGHTS, CDR2 YDEGEE. Deletions cut 1 base from V and 2 bases from J, with 10 bases between. CDR3 length: 14 amino acids.

The chain links TRBV29-1 to TRBJ2-7; a possible D gene is TRBD2 (5 bases). V shed 3 bases and J shed 2 bases, with 8 bases lying between them. Looked up from germline, CDR1 is SQVTM and CDR2 is ANQGSEA. The CDR3 has 12 residues. CDR3 sequence reads: CSVETNPYEQYF. The CDR3 nucleotides are TGCAGCGTTGAGACTAACCCCTACGAGCAGTACTTC.

This clonotype has ten or more counts. The chain employs TRBV12-5 and TRBJ1-1; 10 bases fit TRBD1. This CDR3 is 15 amino acids long. Looked up from germline, CDR1 is LGHNT and CDR2 is FRNRAP. The V gene end was trimmed by 5 bases and the J gene end by 6 bases; junction bases not matched to a gene: 9. The CDR3 reads CASGPGQGPLAEAFF. DNA for the CDR3: TGTGCTAGTGGTCCGGGACAGGGGCCCCTCGCTGAAGCTTTCTTT.

This clonotype was detected ten times or more. This chain links TRBV3-1 with TRBJ1-1; 8 bases agree with TRBD1. CDR1 LGHDT and CDR2 YNNKEL come from the germline V gene (reference sequence). Trimming removed 5 bases from V and 3 bases from J; junction bases left unmatched: 2. The CDR3 has 13 amino acids. The CDR3 DNA follows: TGTGCCAGCAGCACGACAGGGGACACTGAAGCTTTCTTT. As protein: CASSTTGDTEAFF.

V usage is TRBV6-1 and J usage is TRBJ1-2; 8 bases fit TRBD1. The V segment lost 7 bases and the J segment 7 bases; nucleotides outside the gene matches: 8. Germline CDR1 is MNHNS and CDR2 is SASEGT. The CDR3 consists of 13 residues. For the CDR3, the DNA is TGTGCCAGCAACCAGGACAGGGCGGGTGGCTACACCTTC. It specifies CASNQDRAGGYTF.

In its sample, this clonotype was seen a few times. The genes are TRBV7-3 and TRBJ2-7; 8 nucleotides line up with TRBD2. CDR3 length equals 15 residues. In germline, CDR1 is SGHTA, CDR2 FQGTGA. Unmatched junction bases numbered 3, after V lost 0 bases and J lost 2 bases. CDR3 sequence reads: CASSLTGTSPYEQYF. Here the CDR3 DNA reads TGTGCCAGCAGCTTAACCGGGACTAGTCCCTACGAGCAGTACTTC.

This clonotype was recorded many times. This chain uses TRBV7-9 with TRBJ2-1, with D possibly being TRBD1 or TRBD2 (5 bases each). The CDR3 length is 16 residues. The V end was cut by 2 bases, the J end by 0 bases, with 11 bases between. Germline V CDR1 and CDR2: SEHNR, FQNEAQ (reference sequence). The CDR3 here is CASSLRDLPSYNEQFF. The CDR3 DNA reads as TGTGCCAGCAGCTTAAGGGACCTCCCCTCCTACAATGAGCAGTTCTTC.

The rearrangement links TRBV28 to TRBJ2-7; D ambiguous. CDR1 and CDR2 (germline): MDHEN, SYDVKM. V was shortened by 6 bases and J by 3 bases, with 15 bases between the two germline ends. This CDR3 has 14 amino acids. This chain's CDR3 is CASSQLSGVYEQYF. In DNA form, the CDR3 reads TGTGCCAGCAGCCAGCTCAGTGGGGTCTACGAGCAGTACTTC.

The rearrangement uses TRBV6-1 and TRBJ2-7; D is perhaps TRBD1 (7 bases). This CDR3 is 13 amino acids long. The V gene's germline CDR1 is MNHNS and CDR2 SASEGT. Trimming took off 8 bases at V and 3 bases at J, with 14 bases between the two ends. The CDR3 here is CASQGEVIYEQYF. In DNA form, the CDR3 reads TGTGCCAGCCAGGGGGAGGTTATCTACGAGCAGTACTTC.

This chain connects TRBV12-3 or TRBV12-4 to TRBJ1-1, with a possible D match to TRBD1 (5 bases). With 2 bases removed from V and 6 bases from J, the gap between germline ends came to 13 bases. This CDR3 has 14 amino acids. In DNA form, the CDR3 reads TGTGCCAGCAGTTTAATCACCAGGGTGGCTGAAGCTTTCTTT. Translation gives CASSLITRVAEAFF.

V gene TRBV20-1 combines with J gene TRBJ1-5; D is undetermined. V was pared by 6 bases and J by 3 bases, with 12 bases between. The germline V gene encodes CDR1 DFQATT and CDR2 SNEGSKA (reference sequence). The CDR3 covers 13 residues. Here the CDR3 DNA reads TGCAGTGCACCTCTTGGTTACAATCAGCCCCAGCATTTT. It specifies CSAPLGYNQPQHF.

This chain uses TRBV7-2 with TRBJ2-5; TRBD2 matches at 7 bases. The CDR3 runs 13 residues. J was trimmed by 5 bases and V by 10 bases; bases with no gene match: 10. Germline CDR1 is SGHTA and CDR2 is FQGNSA. The CDR3 region is CATRVGGTETQYF. In nucleotides, the CDR3 is TGTGCCACCCGGGTGGGGGGGACGGAGACCCAGTACTTC.

This clonotype was seen ten or more times. The gene calls are TRBV28 and TRBJ1-1; tentative D call: TRBD1 (5 bases). Germline V gene data show CDR1 as MDHEN and CDR2 as SYDVKM. CDR3 length equals 13 residues. Trimming took 5 bases from V and 11 from J, leaving 18 bases between them. In DNA, the CDR3 is TGTGCCAGCAGTCCGGGACCAAAACCACGGGCTTTCTTT. Protein: CASSPGPKPRAFF.

This clonotype showed up just a few times. J is TRBJ1-5 and V is TRBV19; the match to TRBD1 covers 8 bases. Trimming at V came to 5 bases and at J to 0 bases, leaving 6 bases not matched to a gene. Germline CDR1 reads LNHDA; CDR2 reads SQIVND (reference sequence). CDR3 length equals 16 residues. The CDR3 here is CASSSTGVYSNQPQHF. In nucleotides, the CDR3 is TGTGCCAGTAGTTCGACAGGGGTATATAGCAATCAGCCCCAGCATTTT.

CDR3 region: CASSEALLVTSGAGWQFF. The CDR3 DNA is TGTGCCAGCAGTGAAGCGCTTCTAGTGACTAGCGGGGCTGGATGGCAGTTCTTC. The chain is built from TRBV2 and TRBJ2-1; 11 bases are a match to TRBD2. Germline V gives CDR1 SNHLY, CDR2 FYNNEI. The CDR3 length is 18 residues. With 0 bases clipped from V and 12 bases from J, the junction kept 16 bases outside the gene matches.

There are many counts of this clonotype. The rearrangement joins TRBV20-1 to TRBJ2-7; 8 nucleotides match TRBD1. The CDR3 extends over 14 amino acids. V was pared by 2 bases and J by 0 bases, with 3 bases of the junction left unmatched. Per the germline V gene, CDR1 is DFQATT and CDR2 is SNEGSKA (reference sequence). The CDR3 spells CSARTGQGSYEQYF. In DNA form, the CDR3 reads TGCAGTGCTAGAACAGGACAGGGCTCCTACGAGCAGTACTTC.

This clonotype was counted ten times or more. The gene calls are TRBV5-1 and TRBJ2-3; 7 positions match TRBD2. Germline-derived CDR1 and CDR2 are SGHRS and YFSETQ. The trim removed 0 bases at V and 0 bases at J, leaving 4 bases unmatched. The CDR3 runs 16 residues. CDR3 protein: CASSLGSGLSTDTQYF. CDR3 coding DNA: TGCGCCAGCAGCTTGGGTAGCGGGCTTAGCACAGATACGCAGTATTTT.

V gene TRBV30 combines with J gene TRBJ2-4; maybe TRBD2 (6 bases). Germline V gives CDR1 GTSNPN, CDR2 SVGIG (reference sequence). CDR3 length: 13 amino acids. The germline V and J ends were trimmed by 8 bases and 8 bases, with 19 bases remaining between them. The CDR3 DNA is TGTGCCGGGGGAGGTAGAACGAAGGACATTCAGTACTTC. Its protein product is CAGGGRTKDIQYF.

This clonotype was seen many times. The chain has TRBV6-1 and TRBJ2-4; 10 bases map to TRBD1. This CDR3 spans 17 amino acids. J was trimmed by 8 bases and V by 4 bases; bases with no gene match: 14. The V gene's germline CDR1 is MNHNS and CDR2 SASEGT. The CDR3 here is CASSGRQGAILGYIQYF. CDR3 sequence (DNA): TGTGCCAGCAGTGGGCGACAGGGGGCGATTCTTGGGTACATTCAGTACTTC.

In its sample, this clonotype was seen a few times. The CDR3 bases are TGTGCCAGCAGCTTAGCTCCGGGCACAGAGTACTTC. It codes for CASSLAPGTEYF. The gene calls are TRBV7-8 and TRBJ2-7; the D is unclear. Trimming shortened V by 0 bases and J by 11 bases, and 11 bases separated the two germline ends. This CDR3 region has 12 residues. Germline V lookup: CDR1 SGHVS, CDR2 FQNEAQ.

This clonotype has a single count. The chain recombines TRBV12-3 or TRBV12-4 with TRBJ2-3, with 14 bases identical to TRBD2. This CDR3 is built from 19 residues. V lost 4 bases, J lost 2 bases, and 11 bases stayed unmatched. CDR3: CASSYPGTSGSSYTDTQYF. DNA of the CDR3: TGTGCCAGCAGTTACCCCGGGACTAGCGGGAGTTCCTACACAGATACGCAGTATTTT.

This clonotype turned up a few times. The chain combines TRBV30 with TRBJ2-5; D is ambiguous. CDR1 and CDR2 (germline): GTSNPN, SVGIG (reference sequence). The CDR3 extends over 14 amino acids. Trimming shortened V by 1 base and J by 2 bases, and 11 bases separated the two germline ends. The CDR3 nucleotides read TGTGCCTGGAGTGGAAACAGCTTACAAGAGACCCAGTACTTC. It is translated as CAWSGNSLQETQYF.

The J gene is TRBJ2-3, the V gene TRBV9, with D hard to call. Germline assignment: CDR1 SGDLS and CDR2 YYNGEE. V was trimmed by 0 bases and J by 7 bases, leaving 6 bases between them. The CDR3 loop spans 12 amino acids. The CDR3 coding sequence is TGTGCCAGCAGCGTAGCGTCGAATACGCAGTATTTT. It codes for CASSVASNTQYF.